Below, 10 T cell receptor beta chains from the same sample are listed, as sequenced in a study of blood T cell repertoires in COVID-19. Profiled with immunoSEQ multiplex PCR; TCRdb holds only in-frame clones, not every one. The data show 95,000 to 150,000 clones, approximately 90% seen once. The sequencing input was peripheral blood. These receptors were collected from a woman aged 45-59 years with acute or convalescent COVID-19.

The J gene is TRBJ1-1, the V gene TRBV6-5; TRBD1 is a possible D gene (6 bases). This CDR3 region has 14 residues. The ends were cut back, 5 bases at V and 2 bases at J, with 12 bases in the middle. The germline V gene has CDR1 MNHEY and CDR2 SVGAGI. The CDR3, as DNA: TGTGCCAGCAGTCGCGGACAGACTAACACTGAAGCTTTCTTT. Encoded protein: CASSRGQTNTEAFF.

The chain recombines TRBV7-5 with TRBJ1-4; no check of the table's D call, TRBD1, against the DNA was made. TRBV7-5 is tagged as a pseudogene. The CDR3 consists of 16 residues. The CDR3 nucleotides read TGTGTCAGAAGCGACCCGGGGGGGACAGGGCGATCAAAACTGTTTTTT. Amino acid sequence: CVRSDPGGTGRSKLFF.

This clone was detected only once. This chain's CDR3 is CATSSQTYSNQPQHF. The CDR3, as DNA: TGTGCCACCAGTTCCCAGACTTATAGCAATCAGCCCCAGCATTTT. The chain is built from TRBV24-1 and TRBJ1-5; no definite D call. The CDR3 sequence is 15 residues long. Germline V lookup: CDR1 KGHDR, CDR2 SFDVKD. V was shortened by 6 bases and J by 0 bases, with 11 bases between the two germline ends.

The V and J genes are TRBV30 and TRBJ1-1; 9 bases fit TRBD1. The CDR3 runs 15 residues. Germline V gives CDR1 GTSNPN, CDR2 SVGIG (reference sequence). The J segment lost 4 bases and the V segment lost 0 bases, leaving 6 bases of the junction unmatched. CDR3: CAWSVHLTGGTEAFF. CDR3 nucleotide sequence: TGTGCCTGGAGTGTTCACTTGACAGGGGGCACTGAAGCTTTCTTT. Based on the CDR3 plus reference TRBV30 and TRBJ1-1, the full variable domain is SQTIHQWPATLVQPVGSPLSLECTVEGTSNPNLYWYRQAAGRGLQLLFYSVGIGQISSEVPQNLSASRPQDRQFILSSKKLLLSDSGFYLCAWSVHLTGGTEAFFGQGTRLTVV.

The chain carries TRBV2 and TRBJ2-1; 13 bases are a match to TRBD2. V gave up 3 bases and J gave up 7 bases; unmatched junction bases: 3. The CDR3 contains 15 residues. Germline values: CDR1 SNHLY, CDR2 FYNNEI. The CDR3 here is CASSEGTSGVNEQFF. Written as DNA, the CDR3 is TGTGCCAGCAGTGAGGGGACTAGCGGGGTTAATGAGCAGTTCTTC.

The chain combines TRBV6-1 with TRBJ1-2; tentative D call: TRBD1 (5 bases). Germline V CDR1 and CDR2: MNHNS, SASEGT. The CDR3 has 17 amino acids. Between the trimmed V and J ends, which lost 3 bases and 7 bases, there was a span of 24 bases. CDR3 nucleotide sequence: TGTGCCAGCAGTGATTGGGGACCAGGTGGAGGGACCTTTGGCTACACCTTC. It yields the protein CASSDWGPGGGTFGYTF.

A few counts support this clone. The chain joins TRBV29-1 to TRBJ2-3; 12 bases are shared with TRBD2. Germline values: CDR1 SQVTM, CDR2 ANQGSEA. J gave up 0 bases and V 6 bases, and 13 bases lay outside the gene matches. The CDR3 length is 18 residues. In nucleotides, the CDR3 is TGCAGCGTCATGATGGGTCGGCTAGCGGGAGGGAGCACAGATACGCAGTATTTT. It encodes CSVMMGRLAGGSTDTQYF.

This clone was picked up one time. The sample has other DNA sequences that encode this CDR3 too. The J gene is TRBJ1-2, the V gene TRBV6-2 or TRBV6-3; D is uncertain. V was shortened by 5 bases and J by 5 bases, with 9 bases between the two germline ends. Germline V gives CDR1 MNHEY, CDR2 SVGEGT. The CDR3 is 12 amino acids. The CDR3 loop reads CASSPRQYGYTF. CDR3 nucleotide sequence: TGTGCCAGCAGTCCCAGGCAATATGGCTACACCTTC.

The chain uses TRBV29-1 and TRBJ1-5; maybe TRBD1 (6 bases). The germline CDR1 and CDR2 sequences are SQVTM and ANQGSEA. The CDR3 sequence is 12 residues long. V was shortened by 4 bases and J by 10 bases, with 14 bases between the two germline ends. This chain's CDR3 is CSVGGLGVPQHF. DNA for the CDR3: TGCAGCGTTGGGGGGCTCGGGGTTCCCCAGCATTTT.

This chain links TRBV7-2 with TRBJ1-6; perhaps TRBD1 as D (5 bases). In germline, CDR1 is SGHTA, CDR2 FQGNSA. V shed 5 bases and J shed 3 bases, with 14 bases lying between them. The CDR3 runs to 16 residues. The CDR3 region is CASSLGTDYYNSPLHF. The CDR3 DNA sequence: TGTGCCAGCAGCCTCGGGACGGACTACTATAATTCACCCCTCCACTTT.